One sample yielded the 3 T cell receptor beta chains listed below, sequenced in a study of blood T cell repertoires in COVID-19. TCRdb's copy holds only in-frame clones and misses some; the assay was immunoSEQ multiplex PCR. Among 200,000 to 250,000 clones, approximately 86% were seen once, and the ten largest hold 9.5% to 13%. Source material: peripheral blood. Receptors were obtained from a woman in her forties or fifties with COVID-19, enrolled during active disease.

V usage is TRBV20-1 and J usage is TRBJ1-3, with a weak D call TRBD1 (5 bases). V was trimmed by 6 bases and J by 9 bases, leaving 9 bases between them. This CDR3 spans 10 amino acids. Germline V lookup: CDR1 DFQATT, CDR2 SNEGSKA (reference sequence). CDR3 in amino acids: CSALGGTIYF. Written as DNA, the CDR3 is TGCAGTGCCCTGGGGGGCACCATATATTTT.

This chain connects TRBV5-8 to TRBJ1-3; weak D call: TRBD1 (5 bases). CDR3 size: 14 residues. Trimming removed 4 bases at V and 0 bases at J, with 8 bases between. Per the germline V gene, CDR1 is SGHTS and CDR2 is YDEGEE. Here the CDR3 DNA reads TGTGCCAGCAGCCGGGGGGACTCTGGAAACACCATATATTTT. Amino acid sequence: CASSRGDSGNTIYF. Full variable domain (missing parts from reference TRBV5-8 and TRBJ1-3): EAGVTQSPTHLIKTRGQQATLRCSPISGHTSVYWYQQALGLGLQFLLWYDEGEERNRGNFPPRFSGRQFPNYSSELNVNALELEDSALYLCASSRGDSGNTIYFGEGSWLTVV.

This rearrangement joins TRBV19 to TRBJ2-2; 14 nucleotides align to TRBD2. V shed 5 bases, J shed 1 base, and the junction held 9 bases outside the gene matches. Germline-derived CDR1 and CDR2 are LNHDA and SQIVND (reference sequence). The CDR3 totals 19 residues. Here the CDR3 reads CASSVSPGLAGVNTGELFF. For the CDR3, the DNA is TGTGCCAGTAGTGTATCCCCGGGACTAGCGGGGGTGAACACCGGGGAGCTGTTTTTT.